The clone carrying this TCR beta chain was recorded a few times. These data are taken from a study of blood T cell repertoires in COVID-19. Study as a whole: PBMCs, B-cell-depleted T cells, or T cells were the source of the cDNA or gDNA that made up the material.

Sequencing was performed with immunoSEQ multiplex PCR; in TCRdb, only in-frame clones are kept and a portion is missing. The sample includes some 150,000 clones, around 81% seen only once; the top ten take about 8.4%. V lost 0 bases to trimming and J lost 4 bases, with 15 bases between them. The CDR3 has 16 amino acids. CDR1 and CDR2 from the germline V gene are LGHNA and YNFKEQ. The chain joins TRBV4-2 to TRBJ1-2; unclear D gene. This receptor was taken from a woman aged 55-69 years with active or convalescent COVID-19. The sequencing sample was made of peripheral blood. The CDR3 region is CASSQDVGGQVYGYTF. For the CDR3, the DNA is TGTGCCAGCAGCCAAGACGTAGGTGGGCAAGTCTATGGCTACACCTTC.